This T cell receptor (beta chain) was sequenced during a study of blood T cell repertoires in COVID-19. Overall study: In each case, the material was cDNA or gDNA derived from T cells, B-cell-depleted T cells, or PBMCs.

This clone was observed a single time. Trimming stripped 5 bases from V and 4 bases from J, with 12 bases between. The CDR3 has 13 residues. From germline, CDR1 is GTSNPN and CDR2 SVGIG (reference sequence). Per the authors' pipeline: Reference gene primer amplification gave estimated nucleated cell counts. Assay used: immunoSEQ multiplex PCR; TCRdb lists only in-frame clones, some missing. That table furnishes V, J and clone size, whereas the DNA furnished D and trimming. Here the sample spans 120,000 to 150,000 clones, 60% to 85% being singletons. Sequenced sample: peripheral blood. This sequence joins TRBV30 and TRBJ1-3, with D maybe TRBD1 (5 bases). The clonotype originates from a man aged 50-60 years with acute or convalescent COVID-19. The CDR3 DNA sequence: TGTGCCTGGGGAGGGGAGAAGGGAAACACCATATATTTT. Its protein is CAWGGEKGNTIYF.